These T cell receptor beta chains were read from a single sample in a study of OX40 agonist ivuxolimab in advanced cancers. Clones were read by immunoSEQ multiplex PCR, and TCRdb kept only the in-frame ones, dropping some. Of roughly 80,000 clones listed, 80% to 90% are singletons. Sequenced material: CD4+ or CD8+ T cells sorted from blood, taken in a trial of the OX40 agonist ivuxolimab. The receptors derive from an adult with an advanced solid tumor such as melanoma, head and neck, liver or kidney cancer. CDR3s include the opening cysteine and the closing phenylalanine or tryptophan. The D gene is left open where the match is weak.

V: TRBV7-9
J: TRBJ2-1
D: NA
CDR3: CASSLGTFSYNEQFF

V: TRBV11-1
J: TRBJ1-1
D: NA
CDR3: CASSPSAIRGTEAFF

V: TRBV7-2
J: TRBJ2-1
D: TRBD2
CDR3: CASSLGGTSPSYNEQFF

V: TRBV2
J: TRBJ1-1
D: NA
CDR3: CASSDPAGMNTEAFF

V: TRBV5-1
J: TRBJ2-1
D: TRBD2
CDR3: CASSRSEAGGQSQQFF

V: TRBV19
J: TRBJ2-7
D: NA
CDR3: CASSIDLGTSGIRNEQYF

V: TRBV21-1
J: TRBJ1-5
D: NA
CDR3: CASTPKGHDNQPQHF

V: TRBV10-1
J: TRBJ2-5
D: NA
CDR3: CASSPSDSFAEETQYF

V: TRBV7-3
J: TRBJ1-2
D: TRBD1
CDR3: CASSQDRGRSGYTF

V: TRBV19
J: TRBJ2-1
D: NA
CDR3: CASSLEPRNEQFF

V: TRBV28
J: TRBJ1-2
D: TRBD1
CDR3: CASSKKPTGAHGYTF

V: TRBV9
J: TRBJ1-2
D: TRBD1
CDR3: CASSAGQGTYGYTF

V: TRBV28
J: TRBJ1-6
D: NA
CDR3: CASSLDADWGSPLHF

V: TRBV7-9
J: TRBJ1-1
D: NA
CDR3: CASSLDRGDTEAFF

V: TRBV14
J: TRBJ1-1
D: NA
CDR3: CASSQAWGVDTEAFF

V: TRBV4-1
J: TRBJ2-7
D: NA
CDR3: CASSQIIGLREQYF

V: TRBV5-1
J: TRBJ1-2
D: NA
CDR3: CASSLVTSGNYGYTF

V: TRBV10-3
J: TRBJ1-6
D: NA
CDR3: CAISESTGLDSPLHF

V: TRBV6-6
J: TRBJ1-2
D: NA
CDR3: CASSYNPQNGYTF

V: TRBV6-5
J: TRBJ2-2
D: TRBD2
CDR3: CASSRLAGATGELFF

V: TRBV10-2
J: TRBJ1-6
D: TRBD1
CDR3: CASSESQGVNSPLHF

V: TRBV11-1
J: TRBJ1-2
D: NA
CDR3: CASSLEKIPNVGYTF

V: TRBV19
J: TRBJ2-3
D: NA
CDR3: CASTDEIGDLTDTQYF

V: TRBV7-3
J: TRBJ1-5
D: NA
CDR3: CASSLGRNQPQHF

V: TRBV28
J: TRBJ1-1
D: NA
CDR3: CASSLRGELTNTEAFF

V: TRBV7-6
J: TRBJ2-5
D: TRBD2
CDR3: CASSLVAGTSGQETQYF

V: TRBV29-1
J: TRBJ2-3
D: TRBD2
CDR3: CSVVRLAIPTDTQYF

V: TRBV19
J: TRBJ1-1
D: NA
CDR3: CASTSRREGDTEAFF

V: TRBV11-2
J: TRBJ1-2
D: NA
CDR3: CASSLAPSSANYGYTF

V: TRBV15
J: TRBJ1-3
D: NA
CDR3: CATSSRTVAGNTIYF

V: TRBV5-1
J: TRBJ2-2
D: NA
CDR3: CASSLEAVNTGELFF

V: TRBV28
J: TRBJ2-5
D: TRBD2
CDR3: CASRPSSGGTKETQYF

V: TRBV7-6
J: TRBJ2-3
D: TRBD1
CDR3: CASSLPSKGATQYF

V: TRBV29-1
J: TRBJ1-1
D: TRBD1
CDR3: CSVPTNRGKTEAFF

V: TRBV18
J: TRBJ2-3
D: NA
CDR3: CASSPTSPGADTQYF

V: TRBV9
J: TRBJ2-1
D: TRBD2
CDR3: CASSVGLALVNNEQFF

V: TRBV11-3
J: TRBJ2-3
D: NA
CDR3: CASSLEAEDTQYF

V: TRBV19
J: TRBJ2-5
D: NA
CDR3: CASSMARGPQETQYF

V: TRBV30
J: TRBJ2-1
D: NA
CDR3: CAWSGGQGHIKSYNEQFF

V: TRBV5-6
J: TRBJ2-7
D: NA
CDR3: CASSSLTSLYEQYF

V: TRBV5-4
J: TRBJ1-1
D: TRBD1
CDR3: CASSLDRGRAFF

V: TRBV18
J: TRBJ2-1
D: TRBD2
CDR3: CASSPGRKGLAGGVYNEQFF

V: TRBV6-5
J: TRBJ1-1
D: NA
CDR3: CASSYVGEAFF

V: TRBV11-2
J: TRBJ2-7
D: NA
CDR3: CASSLDPLGYEQYF

V: TRBV5-1
J: TRBJ2-5
D: NA
CDR3: CASSDSLGPVQETQYF

V: TRBV5-4
J: TRBJ2-6
D: NA
CDR3: CASSRLLRVGANVLTF

V: TRBV15
J: TRBJ1-2
D: TRBD1
CDR3: CATSADRDYGYTF

V: TRBV5-1
J: TRBJ1-4
D: NA
CDR3: CASSLAGGTNEKLFF